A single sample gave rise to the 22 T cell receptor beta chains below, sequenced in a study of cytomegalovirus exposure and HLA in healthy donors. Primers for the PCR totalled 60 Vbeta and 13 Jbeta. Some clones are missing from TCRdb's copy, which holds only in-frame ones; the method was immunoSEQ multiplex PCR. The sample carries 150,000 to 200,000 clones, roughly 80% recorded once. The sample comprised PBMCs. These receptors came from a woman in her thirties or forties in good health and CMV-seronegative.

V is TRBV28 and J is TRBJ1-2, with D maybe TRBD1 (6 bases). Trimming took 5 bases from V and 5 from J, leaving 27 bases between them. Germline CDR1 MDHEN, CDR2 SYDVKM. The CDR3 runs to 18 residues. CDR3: CASSVGALTGIRLYGYTF. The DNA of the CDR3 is TGTGCCAGCAGTGTGGGCGCCCTCACAGGGATACGGTTGTATGGCTACACCTTC.

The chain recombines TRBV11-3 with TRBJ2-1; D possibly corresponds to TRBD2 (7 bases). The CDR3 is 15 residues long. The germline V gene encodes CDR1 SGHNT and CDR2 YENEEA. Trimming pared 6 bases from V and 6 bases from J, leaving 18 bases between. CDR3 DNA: TGTGCCAGCAGTTTAATCCGGGGGGCTCTCAATGAGCAGTTCTTC. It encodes CASSLIRGALNEQFF.

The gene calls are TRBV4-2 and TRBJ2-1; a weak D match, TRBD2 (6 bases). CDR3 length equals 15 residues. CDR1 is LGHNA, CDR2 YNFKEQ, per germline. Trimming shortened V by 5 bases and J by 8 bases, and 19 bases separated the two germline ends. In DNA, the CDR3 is TGTGCCAGCAGCATAAGCGGGTACGGGGTGGATGAGCAGTTCTTC. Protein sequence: CASSISGYGVDEQFF.

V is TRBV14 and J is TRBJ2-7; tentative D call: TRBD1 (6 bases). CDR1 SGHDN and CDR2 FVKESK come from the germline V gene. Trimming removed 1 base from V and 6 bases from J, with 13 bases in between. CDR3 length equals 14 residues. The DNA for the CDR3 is TGTGCCAGCAGCCAAGGTTGGGGGCTCGTCGAGCAGTACTTC. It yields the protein CASSQGWGLVEQYF.

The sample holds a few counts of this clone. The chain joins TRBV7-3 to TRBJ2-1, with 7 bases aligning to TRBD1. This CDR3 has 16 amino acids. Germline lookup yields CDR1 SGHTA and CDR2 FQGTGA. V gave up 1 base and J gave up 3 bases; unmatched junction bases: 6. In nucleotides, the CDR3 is TGTGCCAGCAGCTTAAAGACAGGGATCAGCTACAATGAGCAGTTCTTC. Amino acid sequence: CASSLKTGISYNEQFF.

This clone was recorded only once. The CDR3 region is CATSRDLGQGNGYTF. The CDR3 DNA reads TGTGCCACCAGCAGAGATCTTGGACAGGGGAATGGCTACACCTTC. This chain connects TRBV15 to TRBJ1-2, with 9 positions matching TRBD1. The CDR3 has 15 residues. J was trimmed by 6 bases and V by 0 bases; bases with no gene match: 5. Germline V lookup: CDR1 LNHNV, CDR2 YYDKDF (reference sequence).

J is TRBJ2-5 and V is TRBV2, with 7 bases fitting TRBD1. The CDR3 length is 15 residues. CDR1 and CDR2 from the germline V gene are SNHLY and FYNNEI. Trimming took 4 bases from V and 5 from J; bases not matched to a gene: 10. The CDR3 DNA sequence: TGTGCCAGCAGTGTCCGACAGGGTTCTTCGGAGACCCAGTACTTC. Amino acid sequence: CASSVRQGSSETQYF.

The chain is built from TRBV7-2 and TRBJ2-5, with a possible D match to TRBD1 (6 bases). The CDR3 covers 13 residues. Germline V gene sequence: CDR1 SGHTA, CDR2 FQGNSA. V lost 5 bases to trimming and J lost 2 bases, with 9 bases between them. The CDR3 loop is CASSKQGQETQYF. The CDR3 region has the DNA TGTGCCAGCAGCAAACAGGGTCAAGAGACCCAGTACTTC.

CDR3: CASSYDGLVPEAFF. The CDR3, as DNA: TGTGCCAGCAGTTACGACGGGTTGGTCCCTGAAGCTTTCTTT. V is TRBV6-5 and J is TRBJ1-1; the D is unclear. Trimming left V 2 bases short and J 6 bases short, with 13 bases between. Germline-derived CDR1 and CDR2 are MNHEY and SVGAGI. This CDR3 spans 14 amino acids.

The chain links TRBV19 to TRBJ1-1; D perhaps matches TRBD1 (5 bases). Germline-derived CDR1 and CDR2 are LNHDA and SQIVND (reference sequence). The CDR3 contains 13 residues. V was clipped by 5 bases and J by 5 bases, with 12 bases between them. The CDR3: CASSGFGTTEAFF. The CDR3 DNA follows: TGTGCCAGTAGTGGGTTCGGGACTACTGAAGCTTTCTTT.

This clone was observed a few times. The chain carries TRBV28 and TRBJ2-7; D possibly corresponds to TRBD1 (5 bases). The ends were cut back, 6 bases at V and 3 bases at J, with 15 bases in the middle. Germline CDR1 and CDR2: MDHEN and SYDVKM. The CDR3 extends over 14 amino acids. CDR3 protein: CASRGAGRIYEQYF. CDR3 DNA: TGTGCCAGCAGAGGGGCAGGGCGGATCTACGAGCAGTACTTC. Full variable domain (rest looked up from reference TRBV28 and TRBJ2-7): DVKVTQSSRYLVKRTGEKVFLECVQDMDHENMFWYRQDPGLGLRLIYFSYDVKMKEKGDIPEGYSVSREKKERFSLILESASTNQTSMYLCASRGAGRIYEQYFGPGTRLTVT.

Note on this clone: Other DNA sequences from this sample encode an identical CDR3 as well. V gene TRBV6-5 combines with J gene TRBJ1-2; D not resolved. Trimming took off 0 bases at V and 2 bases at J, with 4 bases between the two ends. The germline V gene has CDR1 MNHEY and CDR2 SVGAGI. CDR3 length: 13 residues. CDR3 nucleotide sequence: TGTGCCAGCAGTTACTCGAGCAACTATGGCTACACCTTC. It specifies CASSYSSNYGYTF.

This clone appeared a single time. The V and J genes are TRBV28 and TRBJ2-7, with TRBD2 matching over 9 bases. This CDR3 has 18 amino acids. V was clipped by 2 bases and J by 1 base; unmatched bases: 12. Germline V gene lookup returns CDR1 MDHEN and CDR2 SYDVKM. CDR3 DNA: TGTGCCAGCAGTTTAGTCGCTAGCGGGACCCAAACATCCTACGAGCAGTACTTC. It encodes CASSLVASGTQTSYEQYF.

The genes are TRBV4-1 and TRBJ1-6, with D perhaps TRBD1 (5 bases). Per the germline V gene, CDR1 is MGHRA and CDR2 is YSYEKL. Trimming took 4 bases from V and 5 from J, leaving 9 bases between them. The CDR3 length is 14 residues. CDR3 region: CASSRTSDNSPLHF. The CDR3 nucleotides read TGCGCCAGCAGCCGGACATCAGATAATTCACCCCTCCACTTT.

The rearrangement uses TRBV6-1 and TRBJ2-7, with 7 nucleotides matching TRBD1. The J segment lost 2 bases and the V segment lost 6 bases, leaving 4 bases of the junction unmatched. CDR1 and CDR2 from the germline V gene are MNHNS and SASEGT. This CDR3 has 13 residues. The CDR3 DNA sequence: TGTGCCAGCAGGAGCACAGGGGCCTACGAGCAGTACTTC. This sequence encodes CASRSTGAYEQYF.

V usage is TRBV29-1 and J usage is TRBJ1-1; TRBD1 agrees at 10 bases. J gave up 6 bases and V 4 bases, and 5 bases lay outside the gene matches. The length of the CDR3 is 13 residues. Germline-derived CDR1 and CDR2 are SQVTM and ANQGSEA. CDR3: CSVVRDRGAEAFF. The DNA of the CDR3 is TGCAGCGTTGTTCGGGACAGGGGCGCTGAAGCTTTCTTT.

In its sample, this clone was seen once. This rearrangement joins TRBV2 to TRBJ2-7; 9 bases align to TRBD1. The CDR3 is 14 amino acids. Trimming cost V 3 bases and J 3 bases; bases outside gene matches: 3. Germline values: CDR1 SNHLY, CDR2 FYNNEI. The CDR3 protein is CASSDPGQGYEQYF. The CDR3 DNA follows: TGTGCCAGCAGTGACCCGGGACAGGGCTACGAGCAGTACTTC.

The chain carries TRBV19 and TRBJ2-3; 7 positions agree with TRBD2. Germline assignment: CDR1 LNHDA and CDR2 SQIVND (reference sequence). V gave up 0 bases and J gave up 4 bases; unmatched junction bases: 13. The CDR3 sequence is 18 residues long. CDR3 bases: TGTGCCAGTAGTATAGAGCGGAAACGGCGGGAGATGCCAGATACGCAGTATTTT. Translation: CASSIERKRREMPDTQYF.

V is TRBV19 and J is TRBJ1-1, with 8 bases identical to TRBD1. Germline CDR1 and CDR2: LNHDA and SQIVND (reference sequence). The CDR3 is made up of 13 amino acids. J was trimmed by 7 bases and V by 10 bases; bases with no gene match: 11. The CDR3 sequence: CATLGRGLFEAFF. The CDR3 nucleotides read TGTGCCACCCTGGGCAGGGGGCTGTTTGAAGCTTTCTTT.

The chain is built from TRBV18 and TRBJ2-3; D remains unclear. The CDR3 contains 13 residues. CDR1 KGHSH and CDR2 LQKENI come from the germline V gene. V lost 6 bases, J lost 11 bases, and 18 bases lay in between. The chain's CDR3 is CASSPEERLRQYF. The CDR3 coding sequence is TGTGCCAGCTCGCCCGAGGAGCGTCTGAGGCAGTATTTT. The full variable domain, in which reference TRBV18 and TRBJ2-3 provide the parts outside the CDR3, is NAGVMQNPRHLVRRRGQEARLRCSPMKGHSHVYWYRQLPEEGLKFMVYLQKENIIDESGMPKERFSAEFPKEGPSILRIQQVVRGDSAAYFCASSPEERLRQYFGPGTRLTVL.

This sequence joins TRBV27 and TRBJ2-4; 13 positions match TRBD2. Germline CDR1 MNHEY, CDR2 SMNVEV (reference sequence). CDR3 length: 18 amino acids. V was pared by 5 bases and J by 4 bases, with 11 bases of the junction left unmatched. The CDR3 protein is CASSPLAGGPGTKNIQYF. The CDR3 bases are TGTGCCAGCAGTCCACTAGCGGGAGGGCCTGGGACAAAAAACATTCAGTACTTC.

The CDR3 DNA reads as TGCGCCAGCAGTAGAGAAGGAGACTACAATGAGCAGTTCTTC. It specifies CASSREGDYNEQFF. The chain combines TRBV10-2 with TRBJ2-1; unclear D gene. V lost 5 bases, J lost 3 bases, and 11 bases lay in between. Germline loops: CDR1 WSHSY, CDR2 SAAADI. CDR3 size: 14 residues.